The clone carrying this T cell receptor (beta chain) was counted once. This entry is derived from a study of blood T cell repertoires in COVID-19. The wider study: Acute and convalescent COVID-19 specimens originated in the United States, Italy and Spain. PBMCs, B-cell-depleted T cells, or T cells were the source of the cDNA or gDNA that made up the material.

Per the original data handling: For nucleated cells, counts were estimated from reference gene primer amplification. Assay: immunoSEQ multiplex PCR; the TCRdb copy retains only in-frame clones and omits some. Clone size and the V and J calls come from that table; the DNA yielded D and trimming. The repertoire has about 110,000 clones, 88% of them found once; the top ten carry about 2.2%. V gave up 4 bases and J gave up 6 bases; unmatched junction bases: 14. The V gene's germline CDR1 is SGHRS and CDR2 YFSETQ. The length of the CDR3 is 16 residues. The receptor's source is a human donor in a cohort sampled during active COVID-19. The sequenced sample was peripheral blood. The chain employs TRBV5-1 and TRBJ2-3; 7 bases align to TRBD1. The CDR3 bases are TGCGCCAGCAGCCCCGCACCCCTGACAGGGTTGGATACGCAGTATTTT. It codes for CASSPAPLTGLDTQYF.